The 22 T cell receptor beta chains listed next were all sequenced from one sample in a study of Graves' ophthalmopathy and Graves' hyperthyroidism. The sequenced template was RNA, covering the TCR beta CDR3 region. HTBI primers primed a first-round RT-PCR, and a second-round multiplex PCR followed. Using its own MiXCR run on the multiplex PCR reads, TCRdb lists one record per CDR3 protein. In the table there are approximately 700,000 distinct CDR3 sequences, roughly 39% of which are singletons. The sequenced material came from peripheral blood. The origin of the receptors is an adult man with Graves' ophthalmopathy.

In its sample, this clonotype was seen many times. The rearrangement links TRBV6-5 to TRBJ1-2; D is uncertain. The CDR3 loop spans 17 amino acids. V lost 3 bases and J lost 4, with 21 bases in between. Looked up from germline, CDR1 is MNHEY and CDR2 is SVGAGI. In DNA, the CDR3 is TGTGCCAGCAGTTATCCCAGTCACCACACACAGTCCTATGGCTACACCTTC. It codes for CASSYPSHHTQSYGYTF.

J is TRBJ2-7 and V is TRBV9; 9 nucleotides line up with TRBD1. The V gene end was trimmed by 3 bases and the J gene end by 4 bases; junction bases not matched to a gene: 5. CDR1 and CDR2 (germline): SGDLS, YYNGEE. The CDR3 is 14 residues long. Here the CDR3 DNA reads TGTGCCAGCAGCGAGGACAGGGGTGCATACGAGCAGTACTTC. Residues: CASSEDRGAYEQYF.

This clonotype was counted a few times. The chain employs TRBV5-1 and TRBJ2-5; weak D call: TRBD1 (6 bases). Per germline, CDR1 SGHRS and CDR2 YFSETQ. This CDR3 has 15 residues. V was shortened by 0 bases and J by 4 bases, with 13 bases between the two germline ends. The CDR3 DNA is TGCGCCAGCAGCTTGGGAGGGGGAAGTAGAGAGACCCAGTACTTC. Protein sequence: CASSLGGGSRETQYF.

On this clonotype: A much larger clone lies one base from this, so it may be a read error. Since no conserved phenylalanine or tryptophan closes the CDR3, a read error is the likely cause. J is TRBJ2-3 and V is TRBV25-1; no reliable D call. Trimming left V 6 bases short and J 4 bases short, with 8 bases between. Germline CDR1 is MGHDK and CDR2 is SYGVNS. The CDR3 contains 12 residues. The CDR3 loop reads CASSQGADTQYL. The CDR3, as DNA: TGTGCCAGCAGCCAAGGCGCAGATACGCAGTATCTT.

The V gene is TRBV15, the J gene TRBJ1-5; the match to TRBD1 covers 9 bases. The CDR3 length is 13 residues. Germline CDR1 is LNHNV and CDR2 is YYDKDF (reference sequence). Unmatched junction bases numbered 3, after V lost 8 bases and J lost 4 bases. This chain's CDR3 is CATGTGSNQPQHF. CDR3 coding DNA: TGTGCCACCGGGACAGGGTCAAATCAGCCCCAGCATTTT.

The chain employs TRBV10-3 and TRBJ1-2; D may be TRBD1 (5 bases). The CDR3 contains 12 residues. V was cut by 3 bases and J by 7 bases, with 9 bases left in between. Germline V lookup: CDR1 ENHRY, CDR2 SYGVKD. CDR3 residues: CAISDGGGGYTF. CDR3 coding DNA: TGTGCCATCAGTGACGGGGGGGGTGGCTACACCTTC.

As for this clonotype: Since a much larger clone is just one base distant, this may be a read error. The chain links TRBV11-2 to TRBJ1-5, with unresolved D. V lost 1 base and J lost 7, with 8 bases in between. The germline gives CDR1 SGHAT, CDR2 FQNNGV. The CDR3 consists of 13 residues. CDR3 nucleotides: TGTGCCAGCAGCTTAGGCCCATACCAGCCCCAGCATTTT. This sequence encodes CASSLGPYQPQHF.

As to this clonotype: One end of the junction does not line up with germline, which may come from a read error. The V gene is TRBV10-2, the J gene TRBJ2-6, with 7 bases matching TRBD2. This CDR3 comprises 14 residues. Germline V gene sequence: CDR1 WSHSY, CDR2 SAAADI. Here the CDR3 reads CASSESGRGSPLFF. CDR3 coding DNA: TGCGCCAGCAGTGAGTCGGGGCGGGGGAGCCCCCTGTTCTTC.

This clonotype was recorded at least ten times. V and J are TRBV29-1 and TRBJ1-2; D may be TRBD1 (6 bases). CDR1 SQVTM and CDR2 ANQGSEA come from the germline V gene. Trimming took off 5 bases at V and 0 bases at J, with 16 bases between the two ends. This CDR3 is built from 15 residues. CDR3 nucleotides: TGCAGCGTTCCCGAAGGGGGTAGGGCTAACTATGGCTACACCTTC. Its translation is CSVPEGGRANYGYTF.

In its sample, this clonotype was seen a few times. This chain's CDR3 is CASSPSGSAGAANTGELFF. CDR3 DNA sequence: TGCGCCAGCAGCCCGTCCGGGAGCGCGGGGGCCGCGAACACCGGGGAGCTGTTTTTT. The chain has TRBV4-1 and TRBJ2-2; tentative D call: TRBD2 (7 bases). Germline V gene data show CDR1 as MGHRA and CDR2 as YSYEKL. The CDR3 is made up of 19 amino acids. V was trimmed by 4 bases and J by 0 bases, leaving 21 bases between them.

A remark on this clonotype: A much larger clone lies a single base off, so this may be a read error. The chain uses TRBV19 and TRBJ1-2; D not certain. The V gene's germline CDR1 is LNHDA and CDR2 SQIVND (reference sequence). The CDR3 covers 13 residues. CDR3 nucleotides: TGTGCCAGTAGTGTAGATCCTAGGAATGGCTACACCTTC. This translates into CASSVDPRNGYTF.

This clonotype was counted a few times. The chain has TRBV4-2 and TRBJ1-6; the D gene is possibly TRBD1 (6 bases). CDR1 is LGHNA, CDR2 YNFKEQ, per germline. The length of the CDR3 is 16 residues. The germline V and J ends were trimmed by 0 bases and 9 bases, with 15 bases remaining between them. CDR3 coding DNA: TGTGCCAGCAGCCAAGAAGGACAAGGGGGGAGTTCACCCCTCCACTTT. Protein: CASSQEGQGGSSPLHF.

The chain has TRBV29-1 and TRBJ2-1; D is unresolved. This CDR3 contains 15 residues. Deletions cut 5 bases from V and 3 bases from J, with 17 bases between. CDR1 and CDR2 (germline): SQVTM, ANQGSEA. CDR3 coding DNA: TGCAGCGTTAGTTTAGCCCGCAAGGACTACAATGAGCAGTTCTTC. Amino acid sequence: CSVSLARKDYNEQFF.

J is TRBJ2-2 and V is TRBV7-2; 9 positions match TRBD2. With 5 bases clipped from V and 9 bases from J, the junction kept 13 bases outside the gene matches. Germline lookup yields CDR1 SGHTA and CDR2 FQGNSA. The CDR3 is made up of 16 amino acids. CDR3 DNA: TGTGCCAGCAGCCCGATAGCGGGGGTGTTTGCCAGGGAGCTGTTTTTT. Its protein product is CASSPIAGVFARELFF.

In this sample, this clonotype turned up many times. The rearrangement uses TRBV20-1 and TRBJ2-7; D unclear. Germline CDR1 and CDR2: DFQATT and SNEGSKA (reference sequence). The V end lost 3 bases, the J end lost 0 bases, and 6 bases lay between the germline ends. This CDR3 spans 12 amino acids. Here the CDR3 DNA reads TGCAGTGCTAGCGCAGTCTCCTACGAGCAGTACTTC. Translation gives CSASAVSYEQYF.

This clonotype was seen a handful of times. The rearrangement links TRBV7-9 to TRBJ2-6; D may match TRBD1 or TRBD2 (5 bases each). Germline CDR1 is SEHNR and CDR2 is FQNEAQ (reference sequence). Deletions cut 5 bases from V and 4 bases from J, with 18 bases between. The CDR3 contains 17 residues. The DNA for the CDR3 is TGTGCCAGCAGCCAAGGGTCAGGGAGAGAGGGGGCCAACGTCCTGACTTTC. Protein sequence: CASSQGSGREGANVLTF.

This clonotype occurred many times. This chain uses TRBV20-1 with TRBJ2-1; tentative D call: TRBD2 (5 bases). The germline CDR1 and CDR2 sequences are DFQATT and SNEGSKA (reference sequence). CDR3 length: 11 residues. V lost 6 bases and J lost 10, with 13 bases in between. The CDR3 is CSAPLRGEQFF. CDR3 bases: TGCAGTGCGCCACTACGGGGAGAGCAGTTCTTC.

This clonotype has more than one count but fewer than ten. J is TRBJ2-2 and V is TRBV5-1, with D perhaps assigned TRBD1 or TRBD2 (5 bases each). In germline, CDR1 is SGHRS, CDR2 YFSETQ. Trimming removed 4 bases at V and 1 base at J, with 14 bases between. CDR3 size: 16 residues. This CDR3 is CASSQEGPLNTGELFF. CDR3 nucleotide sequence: TGCGCCAGCAGCCAAGAGGGGCCACTGAACACCGGGGAGCTGTTTTTT.

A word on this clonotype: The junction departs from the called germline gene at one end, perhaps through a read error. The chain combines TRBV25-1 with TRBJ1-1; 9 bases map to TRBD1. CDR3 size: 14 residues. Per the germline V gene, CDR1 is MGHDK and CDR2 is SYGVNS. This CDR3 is CASSQPGQGPEAFF. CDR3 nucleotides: TGTGCCAGCAGCCAGCCGGGACAGGGCCCTGAAGCCTTCTTT.

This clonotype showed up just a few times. CDR3 coding DNA: TGTGCCAGCAGCTTGGGATCTCCGGGACAGGGTAGGGGCTACACCTTC. This codes for CASSLGSPGQGRGYTF. The chain joins TRBV5-8 to TRBJ1-2; 9 positions agree with TRBD1. The CDR3 runs to 16 residues. Germline V gene data show CDR1 as SGHTS and CDR2 as YDEGEE. The trim removed 0 bases at V and 8 bases at J, leaving 11 bases unmatched.

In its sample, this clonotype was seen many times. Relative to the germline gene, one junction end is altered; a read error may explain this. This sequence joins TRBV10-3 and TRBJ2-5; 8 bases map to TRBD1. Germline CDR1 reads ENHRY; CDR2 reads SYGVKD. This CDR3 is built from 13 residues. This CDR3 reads CASSVRGRETQYF. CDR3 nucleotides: TGTGCCAGCAGTGTCAGGGGGCGAGAGACCCAGTACTTC.

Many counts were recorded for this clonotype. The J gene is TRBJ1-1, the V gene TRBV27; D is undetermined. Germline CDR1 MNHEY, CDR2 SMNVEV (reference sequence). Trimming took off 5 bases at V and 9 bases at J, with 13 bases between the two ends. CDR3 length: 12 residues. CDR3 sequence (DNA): TGTGCCAGCAGTCCTCGGTGGGGTAAAGCTTTCTTT. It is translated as CASSPRWGKAFF.